A selection of T cell receptor beta chains follows, all from one sample in a study of blood T cell repertoires in COVID-19. Generated by immunoSEQ multiplex PCR, the TCRdb table keeps only in-frame clones and is missing some. This sample carries around 280,000 clones, under 90% of them seen once, and the ten largest clones take around 10%. Sample: peripheral blood. The source of these receptors is a woman aged 30 to 39 with COVID-19, enrolled during active disease. CDR3s leave out the opening cysteine and the closing phenylalanine or tryptophan. The order of the fields is V gene, J gene, CDR3 protein.

v_gene: TRBV7-2; j_gene: TRBJ1-1; CDR3aa: ASSLSRGTEAF
v_gene: TRBV7-9; j_gene: TRBJ1-3; CDR3aa: ASSLAVGGSGNTIY
v_gene: TRBV5-1; j_gene: TRBJ2-3; CDR3aa: ASSLGTSTDTQY
v_gene: TRBV27; j_gene: TRBJ1-3; CDR3aa: ASSLSGGDGNTIY
v_gene: TRBV4-1; j_gene: TRBJ1-5; CDR3aa: ASSQESSYFNQPQH
v_gene: TRBV2; j_gene: TRBJ2-2; CDR3aa: ASRADRVTGELF
v_gene: TRBV2; j_gene: TRBJ1-1; CDR3aa: ASRGGQGGEAF
v_gene: TRBV6-5; j_gene: TRBJ2-2; CDR3aa: ASDLREGGTGELF
v_gene: TRBV28; j_gene: TRBJ1-4; CDR3aa: ASTGTGFGEKLF
v_gene: TRBV4-2; j_gene: TRBJ2-7; CDR3aa: ASSQDFSDLPREQY
v_gene: TRBV21-1; j_gene: TRBJ1-6; CDR3aa: ASSEEGQGSPLH
v_gene: TRBV27; j_gene: TRBJ2-1; CDR3aa: ASTHSGGAFGEQF
v_gene: TRBV2; j_gene: TRBJ1-1; CDR3aa: ASMGKQGDTEAF
v_gene: TRBV9; j_gene: TRBJ1-5; CDR3aa: ASSVDAYSNQPQH
v_gene: TRBV4-1; j_gene: TRBJ1-6; CDR3aa: ASSLGPDSDSPLH
v_gene: TRBV18; j_gene: TRBJ2-7; CDR3aa: ASSPQRVSGQGVSYEQY
v_gene: TRBV19; j_gene: TRBJ1-1; CDR3aa: ASTSRGGNTEAF
v_gene: TRBV5-1; j_gene: TRBJ1-2; CDR3aa: ASSLEGRDGGYT
v_gene: TRBV5-8; j_gene: TRBJ2-7; CDR3aa: ASSLAGYYEQY
v_gene: TRBV6-5; j_gene: TRBJ2-2; CDR3aa: ACGTLITGELF